Listed here is a single TCR beta chain. The antigen remains unidentified. Unique molecular identifiers were built into the TCRbeta library. One entry per CDR3 protein results from TCRdb running MiXCR on the PCR reads. The sample holds roughly 310,000 distinct CDR3 sequences, approximately 23% seen once. CDR1 MNHEY and CDR2 SVGAGI come from the germline V gene. The CDR3 consists of 12 residues. Trimming took 2 bases from V and 7 from J, leaving 9 bases between them. The data belong to a study of T-cell reconstitution after alpha-beta-depleted transplantation in children. Study conclusions and caveats: There were reportedly several hundred expanded graft clones from which alpha-beta T cells came about two months after transplant. Several patients had high TCRbeta diversity at day 60; it came from surviving recipient T cells and thymic progenitors. T-cell counts and diversity were attributed mostly to newly produced T cells one year after transplant.

The receptor was isolated from a male patient younger than 18 who had a stem cell transplant for acute lymphoblastic leukemia, so the T cells may come from the graft donor. The chain employs TRBV6-5 and TRBJ2-7; D not resolved. The sequenced sample was PBMCs, mostly from graft donor cells, obtained 180 days after TCRalphabeta/CD19-depleted stem cell transplant. DNA of the CDR3: TGTGCCAGCAGTTACAAAGGGTGGGAGCAGTACTTC. Protein sequence: CASSYKGWEQYF.